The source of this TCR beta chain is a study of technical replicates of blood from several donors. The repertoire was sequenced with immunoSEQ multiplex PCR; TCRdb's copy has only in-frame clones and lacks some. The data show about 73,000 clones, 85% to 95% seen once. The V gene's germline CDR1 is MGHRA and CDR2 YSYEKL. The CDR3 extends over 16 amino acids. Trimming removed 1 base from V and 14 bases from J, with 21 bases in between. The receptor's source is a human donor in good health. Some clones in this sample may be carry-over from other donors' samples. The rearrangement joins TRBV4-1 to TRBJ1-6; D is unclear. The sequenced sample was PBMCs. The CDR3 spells CASSQVFGRGAFTLHF. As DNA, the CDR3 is TGCGCCAGCAGCCAAGTTTTTGGACGGGGAGCATTCACCCTCCACTTT.